Listed here are 17 T cell receptor beta chains from one sample, sequenced in a study of cytomegalovirus exposure and HLA in healthy donors. Primers for the PCR totalled 60 Vbeta and 13 Jbeta. Some clones are missing from TCRdb's copy, which holds only in-frame ones; the method was immunoSEQ multiplex PCR. The sample lists 80,000 or so clones; 62% were seen once. Sample: PBMCs. The receptors shown here come from a male donor in good health and CMV-seropositive.

The chain carries TRBV18 and TRBJ2-3; maybe TRBD2 (5 bases). The CDR3 has 14 residues. CDR1 and CDR2 (germline): KGHSH, LQKENI. V was trimmed by 4 bases and J by 4 bases, leaving 12 bases between them. The CDR3 loop is CASSLNPSPDTQYF. CDR3 in DNA: TGTGCCAGCTCACTGAACCCTAGCCCAGATACGCAGTATTTT.

This clone was counted between two and nine times. This chain connects TRBV9 to TRBJ1-5; the D is unclear. This CDR3 comprises 14 residues. Trimming shortened V by 0 bases and J by 1 base, and 5 bases separated the two germline ends. The germline CDR1 and CDR2 sequences are SGDLS and YYNGEE. CDR3 bases: TGTGCCAGCAGCGTAGACGGGAGCAATCAGCCCCAGCATTTT. This sequence encodes CASSVDGSNQPQHF.

V is TRBV29-1 and J is TRBJ2-1, with D possibly being TRBD2 (6 bases). Germline V gives CDR1 SQVTM, CDR2 ANQGSEA. The CDR3 is 14 residues long. V gave up 1 base and J gave up 8 bases, with 15 bases separating them. The CDR3 nucleotides read TGCAGCGTTGAAGGGGGGACTCTAGGGGATGAGCAGTTCTTC. This translates into CSVEGGTLGDEQFF.

This chain connects TRBV27 to TRBJ2-3; 8 bases agree with TRBD1. The CDR3 runs 15 residues. Trimming took 4 bases from V and 4 from J; bases not matched to a gene: 7. The V gene's germline CDR1 is MNHEY and CDR2 SMNVEV (reference sequence). The CDR3 sequence: CASSSRTGPSDTQYF. The CDR3 region has the DNA TGTGCCAGCAGTTCTCGGACAGGGCCATCAGATACGCAGTATTTT.

The sample holds a few counts of this clone. The chain couples TRBV18 to TRBJ2-7, with D possibly matching TRBD1 (6 bases). V was shortened by 5 bases and J by 3 bases, with 14 bases between the two germline ends. Germline-derived CDR1 and CDR2 are KGHSH and LQKENI. The length of the CDR3 is 14 residues. The CDR3 loop reads CASSTLQGGYEQYF. The CDR3 DNA follows: TGTGCCAGCTCAACTCTACAGGGCGGCTACGAGCAGTACTTC. Drawing the rest from reference TRBV18 and TRBJ2-7, the complete variable domain is NAGVMQNPRHLVRRRGQEARLRCSPMKGHSHVYWYRQLPEEGLKFMVYLQKENIIDESGMPKERFSAEFPKEGPSILRIQQVVRGDSAAYFCASSTLQGGYEQYFGPGTRLTVT.

This chain uses TRBV28 with TRBJ1-2; D perhaps matches TRBD1 (5 bases). V lost 1 base and J lost 4, with 13 bases in between. The CDR3 is 15 residues long. Per germline, CDR1 MDHEN and CDR2 SYDVKM. CDR3 nucleotides: TGTGCCAGCAGTTTATCCCTGACAGTGATCTATGGCTACACCTTC. Protein sequence: CASSLSLTVIYGYTF.

The chain joins TRBV9 to TRBJ2-5; 11 nucleotides match TRBD2. V was pared by 1 base and J by 3 bases, with 5 bases of the junction left unmatched. This CDR3 is 16 amino acids long. Germline values: CDR1 SGDLS, CDR2 YYNGEE. This CDR3 reads CASSVRPSGGKETQYF. The CDR3 DNA reads as TGTGCCAGCAGCGTACGCCCTAGCGGGGGGAAAGAGACCCAGTACTTC.

The chain links TRBV29-1 to TRBJ2-7; D may be TRBD2 (7 bases). Trimming cost V 7 bases and J 7 bases, with 20 bases left between them. The CDR3 contains 13 residues. The germline V gene has CDR1 SQVTM and CDR2 ANQGSEA. CDR3 protein: CSGRAGRGEEQYF. The CDR3, as DNA: TGCAGCGGGAGGGCAGGGAGGGGGGAAGAGCAGTACTTC.

The rearrangement uses TRBV7-8 and TRBJ2-2, with D possibly being TRBD1 (6 bases). Germline V lookup: CDR1 SGHVS, CDR2 FQNEAQ. Trimming took 0 bases from V and 4 from J, leaving 12 bases between them. The CDR3 contains 16 residues. CDR3 in DNA: TGTGCCAGCAGCTTAGCATCAGGGGCCCTCACCGGGGAGCTGTTTTTT. Its protein product is CASSLASGALTGELFF.

The chain uses TRBV5-5 and TRBJ1-5, with unresolved D. This CDR3 comprises 13 residues. V was trimmed by 0 bases and J by 4 bases, leaving 5 bases between them. Per germline, CDR1 SGHKS and CDR2 YYEKEE (reference sequence). This chain's CDR3 is CASSLDGNQPQHF. The DNA of the CDR3 is TGTGCCAGCAGCTTGGACGGTAATCAGCCCCAGCATTTT.

The V and J genes are TRBV4-2 and TRBJ2-3; 8 nucleotides agree with TRBD2. Germline V gene sequence: CDR1 LGHNA, CDR2 YNFKEQ. With 1 base clipped from V and 4 bases from J, the junction kept 10 bases outside the gene matches. This CDR3 is 17 amino acids long. The CDR3 DNA reads as TGTGCCAGCAGCCAAGCCCTCGGAGCGGGAGAGTCAGATACGCAGTATTTT. Protein: CASSQALGAGESDTQYF.

The chain is built from TRBV5-4 and TRBJ1-1, with TRBD1 identical over 7 bases. Looked up from germline, CDR1 is SGHNT and CDR2 is YYREEE (reference sequence). There are 15 residues in the CDR3. V lost 4 bases to trimming and J lost 1 base; unmatched junction nucleotides: 7. CDR3: CASSQTGLGNTEAFF. In DNA form, the CDR3 reads TGTGCCAGCAGCCAGACAGGGTTAGGGAACACTGAAGCTTTCTTT.

The chain joins TRBV29-1 to TRBJ1-1; D perhaps matches TRBD1 (5 bases). The CDR3 extends over 12 amino acids. V was trimmed by 7 bases and J by 6 bases, leaving 15 bases between them. The germline gives CDR1 SQVTM, CDR2 ANQGSEA. In DNA form, the CDR3 reads TGCAGCGCCTTCGTCCAAGGGGCTGAAGCTTTCTTT. This sequence encodes CSAFVQGAEAFF.

The chain uses TRBV2 and TRBJ2-2; no clear D. CDR1 and CDR2 from the germline V gene are SNHLY and FYNNEI. Trimming pared 7 bases from V and 1 base from J, leaving 10 bases between. The CDR3 spans 14 residues. CDR3 sequence reads: CASNLRMNTGELFF. The CDR3, as DNA: TGTGCCAGCAATCTGAGAATGAACACCGGGGAGCTGTTTTTT. The complete variable domain, with remaining parts taken from reference TRBV2 and TRBJ2-2, reads EPEVTQTPSHQVTQMGQEVILRCVPISNHLYFYWYRQILGQKVEFLVSFYNNEISEKSEIFDDQFSVERPDGSNFTLKIRSTKLEDSAMYFCASNLRMNTGELFFGEGSRLTVL.

This clone occurred many times. The V gene is TRBV19, the J gene TRBJ1-1, with TRBD1 as a possible D gene (5 bases). The V and J ends lost 1 base and 3 bases respectively, with 15 bases between them. This CDR3 comprises 16 residues. Germline CDR1 and CDR2: LNHDA and SQIVND (reference sequence). The CDR3 sequence is CASSIVEDIHYTEAFF. CDR3 sequence (DNA): TGTGCCAGTAGTATAGTAGAGGACATTCACTACACTGAAGCTTTCTTT.

The genes are TRBV6-1 and TRBJ1-2, with TRBD1 matching 8 bases. V gave up 10 bases and J gave up 4 bases; unmatched junction bases: 11. The CDR3 runs 14 residues. Germline-derived CDR1 and CDR2 are MNHNS and SASEGT. The CDR3 here is CATEVKDRVYGYTF. CDR3 DNA sequence: TGTGCCACCGAAGTCAAGGACAGGGTCTATGGCTACACCTTC.

Note on this clone: One end of the junction varies from germline; a read error may be responsible. V and J are TRBV10-1 and TRBJ1-5; D is perhaps TRBD1 (6 bases). Germline V gives CDR1 WNHNN, CDR2 SYGVQD (reference sequence). This CDR3 is 15 amino acids long. The CDR3: CASPQVGDKNQPRHF. CDR3 coding DNA: TGCGCCAGCCCCCAGGTAGGGGACAAGAATCAGCCCCGGCATTTT.